This T cell receptor beta chain was identified during a study of PD-1 blockade in classical Hodgkin lymphoma. Relapses following autologous stem cell transplantation were seen in all patients, with brentuximab vedotin exposure varying. Trimming removed 6 bases from V and 0 bases from J; junction bases left unmatched: 16. CDR1 is MNHEY, CDR2 SMNVEV, per germline (reference sequence). The CDR3 contains 20 residues. Measured with immunoSEQ multiplex PCR; TCRdb has only the in-frame clones, and not every one. This table holds some 90,000 clones, 85% to 95% found once. The clonotype comes from a human donor with classical Hodgkin lymphoma. The chain joins TRBV27 to TRBJ2-1; 11 bases line up with TRBD2. Sequencing was performed on peripheral blood mononuclear cells (PBMCs), taken before the second cycle of nivolumab. Here the CDR3 DNA reads TGTGCCAGCAGCACCCGAGGGGGACTAGCGGCGCTGAGCTCCTACAATGAGCAGTTCTTC. Its protein is CASSTRGGLAALSSYNEQFF.